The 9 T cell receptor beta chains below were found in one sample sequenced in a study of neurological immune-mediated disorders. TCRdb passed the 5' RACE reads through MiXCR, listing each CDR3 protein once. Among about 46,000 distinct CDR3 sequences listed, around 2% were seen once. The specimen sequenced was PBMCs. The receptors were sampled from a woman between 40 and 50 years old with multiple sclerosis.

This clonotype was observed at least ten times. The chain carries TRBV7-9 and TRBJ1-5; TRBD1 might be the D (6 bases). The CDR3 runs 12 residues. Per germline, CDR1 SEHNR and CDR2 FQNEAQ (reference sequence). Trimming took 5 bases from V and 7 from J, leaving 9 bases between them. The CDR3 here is CASSGGAQPQHF. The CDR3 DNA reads TGTGCCAGCAGCGGGGGCGCCCAGCCCCAGCATTTT.

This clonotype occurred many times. CDR3 region: CASRIGASGTETQYF. The DNA of the CDR3 is TGCGCCAGCAGAATCGGGGCCAGCGGTACGGAGACCCAGTACTTC. J is TRBJ2-5 and V is TRBV5-1; D possibly matches TRBD1 or TRBD2 (5 bases each). Germline CDR1 is SGHRS and CDR2 is YFSETQ. The CDR3 covers 15 residues. V was trimmed by 5 bases and J by 5 bases, leaving 19 bases between them.

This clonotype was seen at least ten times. CDR3 coding DNA: TGTGCCAGCAGTCATCGGGGGGTTGAGACCCAGTACTTC. Its translation: CASSHRGVETQYF. V usage is TRBV12-3 or TRBV12-4 and J usage is TRBJ2-5, with TRBD2 identical over 7 bases. CDR3 length equals 13 residues. V shed 5 bases and J 5 bases; nucleotides not matched to a gene: 5.

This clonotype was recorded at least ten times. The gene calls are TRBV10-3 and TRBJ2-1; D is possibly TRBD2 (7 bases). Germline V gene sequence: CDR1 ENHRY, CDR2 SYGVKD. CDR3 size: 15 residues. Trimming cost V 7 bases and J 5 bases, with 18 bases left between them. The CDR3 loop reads CAIMDGGAQNNEQFF. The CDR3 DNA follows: TGTGCCATCATGGATGGGGGGGCCCAAAACAATGAGCAGTTCTTC.

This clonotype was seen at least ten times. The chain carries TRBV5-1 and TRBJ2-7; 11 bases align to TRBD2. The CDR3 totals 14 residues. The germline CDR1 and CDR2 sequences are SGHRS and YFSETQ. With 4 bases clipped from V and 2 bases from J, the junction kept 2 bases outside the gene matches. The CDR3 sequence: CASSGSGGAYEQYF. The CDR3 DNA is TGCGCCAGCAGCGGTAGCGGGGGGGCCTACGAGCAGTACTTC.

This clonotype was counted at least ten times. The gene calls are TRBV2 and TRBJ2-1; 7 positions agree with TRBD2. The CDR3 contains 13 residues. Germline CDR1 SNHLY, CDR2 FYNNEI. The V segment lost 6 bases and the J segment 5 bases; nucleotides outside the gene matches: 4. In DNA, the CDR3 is TGTGCCAGCAGAGGACTAGTTCACAATGAGCAGTTCTTC. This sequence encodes CASRGLVHNEQFF.

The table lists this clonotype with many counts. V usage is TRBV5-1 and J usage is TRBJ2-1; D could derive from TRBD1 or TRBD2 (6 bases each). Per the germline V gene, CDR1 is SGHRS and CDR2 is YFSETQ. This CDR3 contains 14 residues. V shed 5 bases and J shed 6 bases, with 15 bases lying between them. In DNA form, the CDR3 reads TGCGCCAGCAGTGCGCAGGGGAGGAGCAATGAGCAGTTCTTC. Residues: CASSAQGRSNEQFF.

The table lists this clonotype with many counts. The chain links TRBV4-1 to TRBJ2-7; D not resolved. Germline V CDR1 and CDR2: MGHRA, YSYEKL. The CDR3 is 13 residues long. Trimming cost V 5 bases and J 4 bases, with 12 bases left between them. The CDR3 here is CASSWATGYEQYF. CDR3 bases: TGCGCCAGCAGCTGGGCTACCGGGTACGAGCAGTACTTC.

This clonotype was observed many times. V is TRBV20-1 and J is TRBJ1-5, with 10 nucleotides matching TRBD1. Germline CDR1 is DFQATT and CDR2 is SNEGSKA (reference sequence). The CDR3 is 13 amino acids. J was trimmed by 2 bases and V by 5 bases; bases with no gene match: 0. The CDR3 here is CSAGTGGNQPQHF. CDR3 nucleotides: TGCAGTGCTGGGACAGGGGGCAATCAGCCCCAGCATTTT.